These T cell receptor beta chains were read from a single sample in a study of memory CD4+ T cells and cytomegalovirus serostatus. Profiled with immunoSEQ multiplex PCR; TCRdb holds only in-frame clones, not every one. This table has about 50,000 clones, around 80% appearing once. Sequenced: memory CD4+ T cells from blood. These TCRs come from an adult in good health and CMV-seronegative. Each CDR3 is given with its conserved first and last residue. D genes are given only for firm matches. Expanded clones get a size class; other rows say once, few or many, or leave the size out.

D,V,J,size,CDR3,DNA
TRBD1,TRBV29-1,TRBJ1-2,.,CSGEDRGRDGYTF,TGCAGCGGTGAGGACAGGGGAAGGGATGGCTACACCTTC
.,TRBV2,TRBJ1-1,once,CASSESPNTEAFF,TGTGCCAGCAGTGAAAGTCCGAACACTGAAGCTTTCTTT
.,TRBV28,TRBJ2-7,.,CASSLPEGSGGVTYEQYF,TGTGCCAGCAGTCTTCCCGAGGGTTCCGGGGGTGTCACCTACGAGCAGTACTTC
TRBD2,TRBV10-3,TRBJ2-1,.,CATGGLAGEVRYNEQFF,TGTGCCACCGGAGGACTAGCGGGAGAGGTTAGATACAATGAGCAGTTCTTC
TRBD1,TRBV6-1,TRBJ1-4,.,CASSGEDRGWKLFF,TGTGCCAGCAGTGGAGAGGACAGGGGGTGGAAACTGTTTTTT
.,TRBV11-2,TRBJ1-2,.,CASSSSSGTYGYTF,TGTGCCAGCAGCTCCTCTTCAGGAACCTATGGCTACACCTTC
TRBD2,TRBV7-6,TRBJ2-2,.,CASTGLAGYAGELFF,TGTGCCAGCACGGGGCTAGCGGGGTATGCCGGGGAGCTGTTTTTT
.,TRBV21-1,TRBJ2-3,.,CASSKGKLQRTDTQYF,TGTGCCAGCAGCAAAGGAAAGCTCCAGCGCACAGATACGCAGTATTTT
TRBD1,TRBV10-2,TRBJ2-3,.,CASSESGTGRTDTQYF,TGCGCCAGCAGTGAGTCGGGGACAGGGAGGACAGATACGCAGTATTTT
.,TRBV5-1,TRBJ1-6,.,CASSLEGGSNSPLHF,TGCGCCAGCAGCTTGGAGGGCGGGAGTAATTCACCCCTCCACTTT
TRBD2,TRBV18,TRBJ2-3,.,CASSPVGGSTDTQYF,TGTGCCAGCTCACCCGTCGGGGGGAGCACAGATACGCAGTATTTT
.,TRBV4-1,TRBJ2-1,medium-sized,CASSQVDLVSYNEQFF,TGCGCCAGCAGCCAAGTCGACTTAGTCTCCTACAATGAGCAGTTCTTC
TRBD2,TRBV18,TRBJ2-1,.,CASSQISGGNEQFF,TGTGCCAGCTCACAAATTAGCGGGGGGAATGAGCAGTTCTTC
.,TRBV5-1,TRBJ1-2,.,CASSRGQNYGYTF,TGCGCCAGCAGCCGCGGACAGAACTATGGCTACACCTTC
.,TRBV6-5,TRBJ1-2,once,CASSPQVNYGYTF,TGTGCCAGCAGTCCCCAAGTTAACTATGGCTACACCTTC
TRBD1,TRBV19,TRBJ1-1,few,CASSIGGTGGRTEAFF,TGTGCCAGTAGTATAGGCGGGACAGGGGGTCGGACTGAAGCTTTCTTT
.,TRBV29-1,TRBJ1-1,once,CSGIGQMNTEAFF,TGCAGCGGGATTGGACAGATGAACACTGAAGCTTTCTTT
.,TRBV30,TRBJ2-7,.,CAWRGNYEQYF,TGTGCCTGGAGGGGAAATTACGAGCAGTACTTC
.,TRBV7-2,TRBJ2-3,.,CASSPMGGGYTDTQYF,TGTGCCAGCAGTCCGATGGGAGGGGGGTACACAGATACGCAGTATTTT
TRBD1,TRBV19,TRBJ1-5,few,CASNRGSSSQPQHF,TGTGCCAGTAACAGGGGAAGTTCTAGTCAGCCCCAGCATTTT
TRBD1,TRBV2,TRBJ1-1,few,CASRSQGVGTEAFF,TGTGCCAGCAGATCTCAGGGGGTGGGCACTGAAGCTTTCTTT
TRBD2,TRBV7-7,TRBJ2-1,.,CASSLGTSGHNEQFF,TGTGCCAGCAGCTTAGGGACTAGCGGCCACAATGAGCAGTTCTTC
TRBD1,TRBV5-1,TRBJ1-2,.,CASSPGTAADGYTF,TGCGCCAGCAGCCCGGGGACAGCAGCCGATGGCTACACCTTC
.,TRBV27,TRBJ2-1,.,CASSTGTARRFF,TGTGCCAGCAGTACCGGGACCGCCAGACGGTTCTTC
TRBD2,TRBV18,TRBJ2-3,.,CASSRTDSGETTDTQYF,TGTGCCAGCTCACGCACGGATAGCGGGGAAACCACAGATACGCAGTATTTT
.,TRBV5-1,TRBJ1-2,.,CASSLGGGRFGYTF,TGCGCCAGCAGCTTGGGAGGGGGTCGGTTTGGCTACACCTTC
.,TRBV2,TRBJ1-4,.,CASTVRGTRNEKLFF,TGTGCCAGCACCGTTAGGGGGACACGGAATGAAAAACTGTTTTTT
TRBD1,TRBV28,TRBJ2-5,few,CASPALRTGGQETQYF,TGTGCCAGCCCCGCCTTGAGGACAGGGGGCCAAGAGACCCAGTACTTC
TRBD1,TRBV28,TRBJ1-6,.,CASRDRENSPLHF,TGTGCCAGCCGGGACAGGGAAAATTCACCCCTCCACTTT
TRBD2,TRBV5-4,TRBJ2-3,.,CASSKGLAGYTDTQYF,TGTGCCAGCAGCAAAGGACTAGCGGGTTACACAGATACGCAGTATTTT
TRBD2,TRBV7-8,TRBJ2-7,.,CASSLAGPGTSGSAQYF,TGTGCCAGCAGCTTAGCGGGCCCCGGGACTAGCGGGAGTGCGCAGTACTTC
.,TRBV2,TRBJ1-2,.,CASSGQGYGYTF,TGTGCCAGCAGTGGGCAGGGCTATGGCTACACCTTC
.,TRBV27,TRBJ1-1,few,CASSSFRATEAFF,TGTGCCAGCAGTTCTTTCAGGGCCACTGAAGCTTTCTTT
TRBD1,TRBV19,TRBJ1-1,.,CASNTDRGLTAFF,TGTGCCAGTAATACCGACAGGGGGCTGACAGCTTTCTTT
.,TRBV5-6,TRBJ2-5,.,CASSALGDGGGQETQYF,TGTGCCAGCAGCGCTTTGGGTGACGGGGGCGGACAAGAGACCCAGTACTTC
.,TRBV7-9,TRBJ2-7,.,CASSLEVGEQYF,TGTGCCAGCAGCTTAGAAGTGGGCGAGCAGTACTTC
.,TRBV6-5,TRBJ2-7,.,CATLRGKPSYEQYF,TGTGCCACCCTGAGGGGGAAACCCTCCTACGAGCAGTACTTC
.,TRBV7-6,TRBJ1-3,.,CASSLDRGSSGNTIYF,TGTGCCAGCAGCTTAGATCGGGGCAGCTCTGGAAACACCATATATTTT
.,TRBV2,TRBJ1-4,.,CASSERWRVAEKLFF,TGTGCCAGCAGTGAACGGTGGAGGGTAGCTGAAAAACTGTTTTTT
.,TRBV5-1,TRBJ1-1,.,CASSTASPGRQAFF,TGCGCCAGCAGCACGGCATCACCGGGACGGCAAGCTTTCTTT
TRBD1,TRBV7-2,TRBJ2-1,.,CASSPGTGGYNEQFF,TGTGCCAGCAGCCCCGGGACAGGGGGCTACAATGAGCAGTTCTTC
.,TRBV7-2,TRBJ2-2,.,CASSLGGFTGELFF,TGTGCCAGCAGCCTAGGGGGATTCACCGGGGAGCTGTTTTTT
.,TRBV18,TRBJ1-5,.,CASSSQPGQQPQHF,TGTGCCAGCTCATCACAACCAGGGCAACAGCCCCAGCATTTT
.,TRBV28,TRBJ2-7,.,CASTPGARGGAQYEQYF,TGTGCCAGCACCCCGGGGGCTCGGGGTGGGGCCCAGTACGAGCAGTACTTC
.,TRBV29-1,TRBJ2-6,.,CSVTTGNPGANVLTF,TGCAGCGTTACAACGGGTAATCCTGGGGCCAACGTCCTGACTTTC
.,TRBV7-9,TRBJ2-7,.,CASSPLYEQYF,TGTGCCAGCAGCCCCCTTTACGAGCAGTACTTC
TRBD2,TRBV28,TRBJ2-7,.,CASRLAGGTYEQYF,TGTGCCAGCAGGCTAGCGGGAGGCACCTACGAGCAGTACTTC
.,TRBV5-1,TRBJ2-7,.,CASSLASGPLYEQYF,TGCGCCAGCAGCTTGGCCTCAGGACCCCTCTACGAGCAGTACTTC
.,TRBV5-1,TRBJ2-7,.,CASGRDPDTYEQYF,TGCGCCAGCGGCCGGGACCCTGACACCTACGAGCAGTACTTC
.,TRBV4-1,TRBJ1-4,.,CASSQRLSNEKLFF,TGCGCCAGCAGCCAAAGACTCAGTAATGAAAAACTGTTTTTT
.,TRBV6-5,TRBJ2-1,.,CASSKTTGEQFF,TGTGCCAGCAGCAAGACCACCGGGGAGCAGTTCTTC
TRBD1,TRBV10-3,TRBJ1-5,.,CATRDSNYSNQPQHF,TGTGCCACTCGGGACAGCAATTATAGCAATCAGCCCCAGCATTTT
TRBD1,TRBV12-5,TRBJ2-5,.,CASGLGQGLDETQYF,TGTGCTAGTGGTTTGGGACAGGGCCTGGACGAGACCCAGTACTTC
.,TRBV4-1,TRBJ1-2,.,CASSQVRAGRNYGYTF,TGCGCCAGCAGCCAAGTAAGGGCAGGGCGGAACTATGGCTACACCTTC
TRBD2,TRBV7-2,TRBJ2-3,.,CASSLASSGRKSDTQYF,TGTGCCAGCAGCTTAGCGTCTAGCGGGAGGAAGTCAGATACGCAGTATTTT
.,TRBV11-2,TRBJ1-4,.,CASSSSPVLREKLFF,.
.,TRBV2,TRBJ1-6,.,CASTRGDSPLHF,TGTGCCAGCACCCGGGGGGATTCACCCCTCCACTTT
TRBD1,TRBV10-3,TRBJ2-2,once,CAISDPGTVNTGELFF,TGTGCCATCAGTGATCCCGGGACAGTGAACACCGGGGAGCTGTTTTTT
.,TRBV7-2,TRBJ2-5,.,CASSSRGSRETQYF,TGTGCCAGCAGCTCCAGGGGAAGCCGGGAGACCCAGTACTTC